Shown below are 6 T cell receptor beta chains from a single sample sequenced in a study of control samples from healthy donors and cancer patients. Sequencing was performed with immunoSEQ multiplex PCR; in TCRdb, only in-frame clones are kept and a portion is missing. The table includes around 180,000 clones, 80% to 90% detected once. Input material: blood. The receptor source for this set is a woman in her twenties or thirties in good health.

The chain employs TRBV24-1 and TRBJ2-3; D gene ambiguous. Trimming shortened V by 5 bases and J by 3 bases, and 5 bases separated the two germline ends. The CDR3 sequence is 12 residues long. Germline V gene data show CDR1 as KGHDR and CDR2 as SFDVKD. The DNA for the CDR3 is TGTGCCACCAGTGTTTCGACAGATACGCAGTATTTT. Translating it yields CATSVSTDTQYF.

This clone was seen a single time. The chain is built from TRBV7-9 and TRBJ2-2, with 9 bases that match TRBD2. CDR1 is SEHNR, CDR2 FQNEAQ, per germline (reference sequence). The V gene end was trimmed by 5 bases and the J gene end by 6 bases; junction bases not matched to a gene: 16. CDR3 size: 18 residues. CDR3 bases: TGTGCCAGCAGCCGTTCCCCTAGCGGGGTGGATCCGCCCGGGGAGCTGTTTTTT. Translating it yields CASSRSPSGVDPPGELFF.

The chain joins TRBV6-1 to TRBJ2-7, with no clear D. The CDR3 is 13 amino acids. The V gene lost 2 bases and the J gene lost 2 bases, with 7 bases spanning the gap. Germline V gives CDR1 MNHNS, CDR2 SASEGT. In DNA, the CDR3 is TGTGCCAGCAGTGAAATTGCTACCTACGAGCAGTACTTC. Translated: CASSEIATYEQYF.

This chain links TRBV29-1 with TRBJ2-1, with D perhaps TRBD1 or TRBD2 (6 bases each). The CDR3 spans 12 residues. Germline assignment: CDR1 SQVTM and CDR2 ANQGSEA. With 7 bases removed from V and 9 bases from J, the gap between germline ends came to 16 bases. The CDR3 loop reads CSGHSGAGEQFF. CDR3 bases: TGCAGCGGACATTCGGGGGCAGGTGAGCAGTTCTTC.

The chain uses TRBV5-1 and TRBJ1-1; TRBD1 matches at 10 bases. Looked up from germline, CDR1 is SGHRS and CDR2 is YFSETQ. CDR3 size: 15 residues. V shed 3 bases and J 4 bases; nucleotides not matched to a gene: 6. CDR3 protein: CASSWGDRGGTEAFF. The CDR3 DNA reads TGCGCCAGCAGCTGGGGGGACAGGGGCGGCACTGAAGCTTTCTTT.

The chain recombines TRBV5-1 with TRBJ1-5, with D perhaps matching TRBD1 (6 bases). CDR1 SGHRS and CDR2 YFSETQ come from the germline V gene. There are 14 residues in the CDR3. Trimming left V 0 bases short and J 9 bases short, with 13 bases between. The CDR3 DNA reads as TGCGCCAGCAGCTTGGAAGGGGGTGGGGGGCCCCAGCATTTT. Protein sequence: CASSLEGGGGPQHF.